Listed below are T cell receptor beta chains from one sample, sequenced in a study of beta chain features in type 1 diabetes. Measured with immunoSEQ multiplex PCR; TCRdb has only the in-frame clones, and not every one. This sample carries 130,000 to 150,000 clones, around 8.7% of them seen once, and the ten largest clones take 0.6% to 0.8%. The sequenced sample consisted of central memory CD4+ T cells from blood. These receptors were obtained from a man between 18 and 29 years old in good health. Each CDR3 is given with its conserved first and last residue. The order of the fields is V gene, J gene, clone size, D gene, CDR3 DNA, CDR3 protein. A D gene is named only where the DNA matches it firmly. Rows give clone size only sometimes, using once, few, many, or a class for an expanded clone.

v_gene: TRBV6-5; j_gene: TRBJ2-7; abundance: few; d_gene: .; CDR3nt: TGTGCCAGCAGTTACAAGGGGGGGAGCTCCTACGAGCAGTACTTC; CDR3aa: CASSYKGGSSYEQYF
v_gene: TRBV28; j_gene: TRBJ2-7; abundance: .; d_gene: .; CDR3nt: TGTGCCAGCGCCCCAGCCAGGCGCTCCTACGAGCAGTACTTC; CDR3aa: CASAPARRSYEQYF
v_gene: TRBV30; j_gene: TRBJ1-4; abundance: .; d_gene: .; CDR3nt: TGTGCCTGGAGTCTGACAGACGGCGGTGAAAAACTGTTTTTT; CDR3aa: CAWSLTDGGEKLFF
v_gene: TRBV6-6; j_gene: TRBJ2-2; abundance: .; d_gene: .; CDR3nt: TGTGCCAGCAGTACAGGAGTTACCGGGGAGCTGTTTTTT; CDR3aa: CASSTGVTGELFF
v_gene: TRBV7-3; j_gene: TRBJ2-1; abundance: .; d_gene: TRBD2; CDR3nt: TGTGCCAGCAGCCCGGGACTAGCTCACAATGAGCAGTTCTTC; CDR3aa: CASSPGLAHNEQFF
v_gene: TRBV15; j_gene: TRBJ1-1; abundance: .; d_gene: .; CDR3nt: TGTGCCACCAGCCCCTCACAGTTCAACAACGGGGTGGGCACTGAAGCTTTCTTT; CDR3aa: CATSPSQFNNGVGTEAFF
v_gene: TRBV18; j_gene: TRBJ1-3; abundance: .; d_gene: .; CDR3nt: TGTGCCAGCTCACCAAATCCACAGGTGGCGGACACCATATATTTT; CDR3aa: CASSPNPQVADTIYF
v_gene: TRBV7-2; j_gene: TRBJ1-6; abundance: .; d_gene: .; CDR3nt: TGTGCCAGCAGCTTATTAGGGCGGGATAATTCACCCCTCCACTTT; CDR3aa: CASSLLGRDNSPLHF
v_gene: TRBV7-2; j_gene: TRBJ1-1; abundance: few; d_gene: .; CDR3nt: TGTGCCAGCAGCCACGTGTGGGGAGGGGGTGACACTGAAGCTTTCTTT; CDR3aa: CASSHVWGGGDTEAFF
v_gene: TRBV6-5; j_gene: TRBJ1-5; abundance: few; d_gene: .; CDR3nt: TGTGCCAGCAGTTACATGGATGAGGGCAATCAGCCCCAGCATTTT; CDR3aa: CASSYMDEGNQPQHF
v_gene: TRBV7-2; j_gene: TRBJ1-6; abundance: .; d_gene: .; CDR3nt: TGTGCCAGCAGCCCGGGCCGGGGAGCTTATAATTCACCCCTCCACTTT; CDR3aa: CASSPGRGAYNSPLHF
v_gene: TRBV11-2; j_gene: TRBJ1-2; abundance: .; d_gene: .; CDR3nt: TGTGCCAGCAGCTCCCCAAGAATCGGGGTTAGGAGCTACACCTTC; CDR3aa: CASSSPRIGVRSYTF
v_gene: TRBV28; j_gene: TRBJ2-5; abundance: .; d_gene: TRBD2; CDR3nt: TGTGCCAGCAGTGGACTAGGGAAAGAAGAGACCCAGTACTTC; CDR3aa: CASSGLGKEETQYF
v_gene: TRBV9; j_gene: TRBJ2-5; abundance: few; d_gene: TRBD2; CDR3nt: TGTGCCAGCAGCGAAGGGACTAGCGGGGGGCAAGAGACCCAGTACTTC; CDR3aa: CASSEGTSGGQETQYF
v_gene: TRBV7-2; j_gene: TRBJ2-3; abundance: .; d_gene: .; CDR3nt: TGTGCCAGCAGCTTAGGGCGAGGAGGGGCAATAGATACGCAGTATTTT; CDR3aa: CASSLGRGGAIDTQYF
v_gene: TRBV6-5; j_gene: TRBJ1-5; abundance: .; d_gene: .; CDR3nt: TGTGCCAGTAACAGGGAAGGGAATCAGCCCCAGCATTTT; CDR3aa: CASNREGNQPQHF
v_gene: TRBV29-1; j_gene: TRBJ2-2; abundance: many; d_gene: .; CDR3nt: TGCAGCGTCGGAGATACCGGGGAGCTGTTTTTT; CDR3aa: CSVGDTGELFF
v_gene: TRBV7-2; j_gene: TRBJ2-7; abundance: few; d_gene: .; CDR3nt: TGTGCCAGCAGCCCCAGACAGTACGAGCAGTACTTC; CDR3aa: CASSPRQYEQYF
v_gene: TRBV18; j_gene: TRBJ2-1; abundance: few; d_gene: TRBD2; CDR3nt: TGTGCCAGCTCACCACCGGCGGGGGGGAGCTCCTACAATGAGCAGTTCTTC; CDR3aa: CASSPPAGGSSYNEQFF
v_gene: TRBV7-3; j_gene: TRBJ2-3; abundance: .; d_gene: .; CDR3nt: TGTGCCAGCAGCTTAAATGCAGGGCCTTACACAGATACGCAGTATTTT; CDR3aa: CASSLNAGPYTDTQYF
v_gene: TRBV7-2; j_gene: TRBJ2-3; abundance: .; d_gene: TRBD2; CDR3nt: TGTGCCAGCAGCGCTCAAGCGGGGGTTGGAGATACGCAGTATTTT; CDR3aa: CASSAQAGVGDTQYF
v_gene: TRBV4-2; j_gene: TRBJ1-1; abundance: few; d_gene: TRBD1; CDR3nt: TGTGCCAGCAGCCCTGGACAGGGAGCCACTGAAGCTTTCTTT; CDR3aa: CASSPGQGATEAFF
v_gene: TRBV14; j_gene: TRBJ1-2; abundance: many; d_gene: .; CDR3nt: TGTGCCAGCAGCGCCCAGGGGTTGAATGGCTACACCTTC; CDR3aa: CASSAQGLNGYTF
v_gene: TRBV28; j_gene: TRBJ2-7; abundance: .; d_gene: .; CDR3nt: TGTGCCAGCAGTTTAGTGACAGCCTACGAGCAGTACTTC; CDR3aa: CASSLVTAYEQYF
v_gene: TRBV2; j_gene: TRBJ1-5; abundance: .; d_gene: .; CDR3nt: TGTGCCAGCAACAGGGTTAGTCAGCCCCAGCATTTT; CDR3aa: CASNRVSQPQHF
v_gene: TRBV30; j_gene: TRBJ2-2; abundance: .; d_gene: .; CDR3nt: TGTGCCTGGACCGTAGAGTCTTATACCGGGGAGCTGTTTTTT; CDR3aa: CAWTVESYTGELFF
v_gene: TRBV18; j_gene: TRBJ2-1; abundance: .; d_gene: .; CDR3nt: TGTGCCAGCTCACGGTGGGATCAGGGAAATGAGCAGTTCTTC; CDR3aa: CASSRWDQGNEQFF
v_gene: TRBV6-1; j_gene: TRBJ2-3; abundance: few; d_gene: TRBD2; CDR3nt: TGTGCCAGCAGTAGACTAGCGGGGACCACAGATACGCAGTATTTT; CDR3aa: CASSRLAGTTDTQYF
v_gene: TRBV4-3; j_gene: TRBJ1-3; abundance: few; d_gene: .; CDR3nt: TGCGCCAGCAGCCTGAGACCGACGGGCTCTGGAAACACCATATATTTT; CDR3aa: CASSLRPTGSGNTIYF
v_gene: TRBV5-1; j_gene: TRBJ2-1; abundance: few; d_gene: TRBD1; CDR3nt: TGCGCCAGCAGCCTGTACACCGGGACAGGGAACAATGAGCAGTTCTTC; CDR3aa: CASSLYTGTGNNEQFF
v_gene: TRBV28; j_gene: TRBJ1-2; abundance: .; d_gene: TRBD1; CDR3nt: TGTGCCAGCAGTTTATGGGCTGGGGACAGGGGTGCAGCTAACTATGGCTACACCTTC; CDR3aa: CASSLWAGDRGAANYGYTF
v_gene: TRBV4-3; j_gene: TRBJ2-7; abundance: .; d_gene: .; CDR3nt: TGCGCCAGCAGCCAAGACAGCTCCTACGAGCAGTACTTC; CDR3aa: CASSQDSSYEQYF
v_gene: TRBV7-2; j_gene: TRBJ1-1; abundance: .; d_gene: .; CDR3nt: TGTGCCAGCAGCTTAAACCCCTCAGGGTGGACTGAAGCTTTCTTT; CDR3aa: CASSLNPSGWTEAFF
v_gene: TRBV2; j_gene: TRBJ2-5; abundance: .; d_gene: .; CDR3nt: TGTGCCAGCAGTGAAAACGCAGGGTCCCGGGAGACCCAGTACTTC; CDR3aa: CASSENAGSRETQYF
v_gene: TRBV6-1; j_gene: TRBJ2-3; abundance: few; d_gene: TRBD1; CDR3nt: TGTGCCAGCAGGTCGGACAGGGGGCTGGCAGATACGCAGTATTTT; CDR3aa: CASRSDRGLADTQYF
v_gene: TRBV5-4; j_gene: TRBJ2-2; abundance: few; d_gene: .; CDR3nt: TGTGCCAGCGTAAGACAGAACACCGGGGAGCTGTTTTTT; CDR3aa: CASVRQNTGELFF
v_gene: TRBV19; j_gene: TRBJ2-5; abundance: .; d_gene: TRBD2; CDR3nt: TGTGCCAGTAGTCTCCGGGGAGCGGGGGGCCGGGAGACCCAGTACTTC; CDR3aa: CASSLRGAGGRETQYF
v_gene: TRBV6-6; j_gene: TRBJ1-3; abundance: few; d_gene: .; CDR3nt: TGTGCCGGTTCAGGGGTCTCTGGAAACACCATATATTTT; CDR3aa: CAGSGVSGNTIYF
v_gene: TRBV7-2; j_gene: TRBJ2-7; abundance: few; d_gene: TRBD1; CDR3nt: TGTGCCAGCAGCTTAGACAGGGGTACCTACGAGCAGTACTTC; CDR3aa: CASSLDRGTYEQYF
v_gene: TRBV2; j_gene: TRBJ1-6; abundance: .; d_gene: .; CDR3nt: TGTGCCAGCAGTGAGGTTGGGGGCTTCTATAATTCACCCCTCCACTTT; CDR3aa: CASSEVGGFYNSPLHF
v_gene: TRBV30; j_gene: TRBJ2-2; abundance: few; d_gene: .; CDR3nt: TGTGCCTGGAGTAAACGGACATTACCCGGGGAGCTGTTTTTT; CDR3aa: CAWSKRTLPGELFF
v_gene: TRBV10-3; j_gene: TRBJ2-7; abundance: .; d_gene: TRBD1; CDR3nt: TGTGCCATCAGTGAGGGACAGGATATCTCCTACGAGCAGTACTTC; CDR3aa: CAISEGQDISYEQYF
v_gene: TRBV11-1; j_gene: TRBJ1-6; abundance: few; d_gene: TRBD1; CDR3nt: TGTGCCAGCAGCTACAGGGGGCGAAATTCACCCCTCCACTTT; CDR3aa: CASSYRGRNSPLHF
v_gene: TRBV11-2; j_gene: TRBJ2-3; abundance: few; d_gene: TRBD1; CDR3nt: TGTGCCAGCAGCTTAGGGACAGGGATCGGCACAGATACGCAGTATTTT; CDR3aa: CASSLGTGIGTDTQYF
v_gene: TRBV7-8; j_gene: TRBJ2-3; abundance: .; d_gene: .; CDR3nt: TGTGCCAGCAGACGTCCGGGACTCGGCACAGATACGCAGTATTTT; CDR3aa: CASRRPGLGTDTQYF
v_gene: TRBV27; j_gene: TRBJ2-7; abundance: few; d_gene: TRBD2; CDR3nt: TGTGCCAGCAGTACTAGCGGGCGATACTCCTACGAGCAGTACTTC; CDR3aa: CASSTSGRYSYEQYF
v_gene: TRBV6-1; j_gene: TRBJ1-2; abundance: few; d_gene: .; CDR3nt: TGTGCCAGCAGTGATTCTAATTCACTCAGGATACACTTC; CDR3aa: CASSDSNSLRIHF
v_gene: TRBV6-6; j_gene: TRBJ2-2; abundance: few; d_gene: TRBD1; CDR3nt: TGTGCAGGGGGCGCGAGGATCGGGGAGCTGTTTTTT; CDR3aa: CAGGARIGELFF